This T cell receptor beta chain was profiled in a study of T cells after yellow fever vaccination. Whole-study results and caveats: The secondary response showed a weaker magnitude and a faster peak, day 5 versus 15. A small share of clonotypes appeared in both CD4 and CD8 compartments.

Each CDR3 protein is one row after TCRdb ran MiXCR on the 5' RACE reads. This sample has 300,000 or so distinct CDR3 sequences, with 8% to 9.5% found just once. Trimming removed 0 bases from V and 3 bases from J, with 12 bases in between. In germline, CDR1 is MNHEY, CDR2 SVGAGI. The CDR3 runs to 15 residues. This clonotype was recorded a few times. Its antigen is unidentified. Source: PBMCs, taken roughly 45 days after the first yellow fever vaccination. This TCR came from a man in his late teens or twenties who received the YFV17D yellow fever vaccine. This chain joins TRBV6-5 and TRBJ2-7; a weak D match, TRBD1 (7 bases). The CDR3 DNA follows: TGTGCCAGCAGTTACTCGGCAGGGGGGTTCTACGAGCAGTACTTC. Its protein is CASSYSAGGFYEQYF.